Listed below are T cell receptor beta chains from one sample, sequenced in a study of cytomegalovirus exposure and HLA in healthy donors. Sequencing used immunoSEQ multiplex PCR; TCRdb keeps in-frame clones, though not all of them. The data hold some 98,000 clones, with roughly three quarters observed a single time. Sequenced sample: PBMCs. Source of these receptors: a man aged 40-49 years in good health and CMV-seronegative. Both conserved end residues are part of each CDR3. The D gene is left open where the match is weak. A clone size is listed for some rows: how often the clone was seen (once, few, many), or a class if it is expanded.

D gene: NA; V gene: TRBV6-6; J gene: TRBJ2-7; clone size: NA; CDR3 protein: CASSLEEEQYF; CDR3 DNA: TGTGCCAGCAGCCTCGAGGAGGAGCAGTACTTC
D gene: NA; V gene: TRBV5-4; J gene: TRBJ2-1; clone size: NA; CDR3 protein: CASSSTRNEQFF; CDR3 DNA: TGTGCCAGCAGCTCTACGAGGAATGAGCAGTTCTTC
D gene: TRBD1; V gene: TRBV6-4; J gene: TRBJ2-1; clone size: once; CDR3 protein: CASSLTGSSYNEQFF; CDR3 DNA: TGTGCCAGCAGCCTGACAGGGAGCTCCTACAATGAGCAGTTCTTC
D gene: TRBD2; V gene: TRBV7-2; J gene: TRBJ2-4; clone size: NA; CDR3 protein: CASSFTSGGGYIQYF; CDR3 DNA: TGTGCCAGCAGCTTTACTAGCGGGGGGGGGTACATTCAGTACTTC
D gene: NA; V gene: TRBV28; J gene: TRBJ2-7; clone size: few; CDR3 protein: CASSFLSGGINFTSSYEQYF; CDR3 DNA: TGTGCCAGCAGTTTCCTCAGTGGGGGCATTAACTTTACTAGCTCCTACGAGCAGTACTTC
D gene: NA; V gene: TRBV7-9; J gene: TRBJ2-2; clone size: few; CDR3 protein: CSSSKTLAAGSGELFF; CDR3 DNA: TGTTCCAGCAGCAAGACCTTAGCGGCTGGCTCCGGGGAGCTGTTTTTT
D gene: NA; V gene: TRBV7-3; J gene: TRBJ2-7; clone size: NA; CDR3 protein: CASSLSDSYEQYF; CDR3 DNA: TGTGCCAGCAGCTTATCAGATTCCTACGAGCAGTACTTC
D gene: TRBD1; V gene: TRBV5-1; J gene: TRBJ1-4; clone size: NA; CDR3 protein: CASSTGTGVQGKLFF; CDR3 DNA: TGCGCCAGCAGCACCGGGACAGGGGTACAGGGAAAACTGTTTTTT
D gene: NA; V gene: TRBV7-9; J gene: TRBJ2-1; clone size: NA; CDR3 protein: CASSHQGFGYNEQFF; CDR3 DNA: TGTGCCAGCAGCCATCAGGGGTTCGGGTACAATGAGCAGTTCTTC
D gene: NA; V gene: TRBV5-1; J gene: TRBJ2-7; clone size: NA; CDR3 protein: CASSSMSGTYEQYF; CDR3 DNA: TGCGCCAGCAGCTCCATGTCGGGAACCTACGAGCAGTACTTC
D gene: TRBD2; V gene: TRBV7-9; J gene: TRBJ2-2; clone size: few; CDR3 protein: CSSRFGLAGANTGELFF; CDR3 DNA: TGTTCCAGCAGATTCGGACTAGCGGGAGCGAACACCGGGGAGCTGTTTTTT
D gene: NA; V gene: TRBV10-2; J gene: TRBJ1-4; clone size: NA; CDR3 protein: CASSRDKNEKLFF; CDR3 DNA: TGCGCCAGCAGCCGGGACAAAAATGAAAAACTGTTTTTT
D gene: NA; V gene: TRBV9; J gene: TRBJ2-2; clone size: few; CDR3 protein: CASSPILNTGELFF; CDR3 DNA: TGTGCCAGCAGCCCAATACTGAACACCGGGGAGCTGTTTTTT
D gene: NA; V gene: TRBV7-9; J gene: TRBJ2-7; clone size: NA; CDR3 protein: CASSLNRVTEQYF; CDR3 DNA: TGTGCCAGCAGCTTGAACAGGGTAACCGAGCAGTACTTC
D gene: TRBD2; V gene: TRBV4-3; J gene: TRBJ2-1; clone size: few; CDR3 protein: CASSQMLAGGAYNEQFF; CDR3 DNA: TGCGCCAGCAGCCAAATGTTAGCGGGAGGCGCTTACAATGAGCAGTTCTTC
D gene: NA; V gene: TRBV7-2; J gene: TRBJ1-5; clone size: NA; CDR3 protein: CASSLGGIGNQPQHF; CDR3 DNA: TGTGCCAGCAGCCTGGGGGGGATAGGTAACCAGCCCCAGCATTTT
D gene: NA; V gene: TRBV10-1; J gene: TRBJ2-3; clone size: NA; CDR3 protein: CASSLSVQRTDAQYF; CDR3 DNA: TGCGCCAGCAGCCTCAGTGTCCAGAGAACAGATGCGCAGTATTTT
D gene: TRBD2; V gene: TRBV9; J gene: TRBJ2-7; clone size: once; CDR3 protein: CASSVSSGYYEQYF; CDR3 DNA: TGTGCCAGCAGCGTAAGTAGCGGGTACTACGAGCAGTACTTC